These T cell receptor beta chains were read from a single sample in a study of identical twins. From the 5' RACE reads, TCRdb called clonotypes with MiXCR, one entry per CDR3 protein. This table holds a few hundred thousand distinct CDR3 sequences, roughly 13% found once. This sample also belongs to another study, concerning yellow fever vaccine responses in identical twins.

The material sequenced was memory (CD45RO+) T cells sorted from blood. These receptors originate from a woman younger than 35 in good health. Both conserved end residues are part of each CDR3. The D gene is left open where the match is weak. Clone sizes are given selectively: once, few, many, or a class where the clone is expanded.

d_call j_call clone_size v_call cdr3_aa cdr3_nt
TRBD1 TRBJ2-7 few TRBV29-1 CSVGTGAQTYEQYF TGCAGCGTCGGGACAGGGGCCCAGACCTACGAGCAGTACTTC
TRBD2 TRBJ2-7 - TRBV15 CATSRDWGLASSYEQYF TGTGCCACCAGCAGAGATTGGGGACTAGCGAGCTCCTACGAGCAGTACTTC
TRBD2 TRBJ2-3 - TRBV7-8 CASSLRGGPDTQYF TGTGCCAGCAGCTTACGGGGGGGACCAGATACGCAGTATTTT
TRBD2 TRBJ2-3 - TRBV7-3 CASSLSGGQTDTQYF TGTGCCAGCAGCCTATCGGGGGGGCAAACAGATACGCAGTATTTT
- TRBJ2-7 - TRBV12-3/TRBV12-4 CASSIGTYEQYF TGTGCCAGCAGCATTGGGACTTACGAGCAGTACTTC
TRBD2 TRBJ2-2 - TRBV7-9 CASSYPGLVDTGELFF TGTGCCAGCAGCTATCCGGGACTAGTCGACACCGGGGAGCTGTTTTTT
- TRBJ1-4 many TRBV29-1 CSVVVTSVSNEKLFF TGCAGCGTTGTGGTAACCAGCGTCTCTAATGAAAAACTGTTTTTT
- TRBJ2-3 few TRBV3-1 CASSQGSFGTDTQYF TGTGCCAGCAGCCAAGGAAGTTTCGGTACAGATACGCAGTATTTT
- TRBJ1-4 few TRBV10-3 CAISDRGGTEKLFF TGTGCCATCAGTGACAGGGGAGGTACTGAAAAACTGTTTTTT
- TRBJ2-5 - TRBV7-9 CASSLGHGPRGEETQYF TGTGCCAGCAGCTTAGGCCATGGGCCCAGGGGGGAGGAGACCCAGTACTTC
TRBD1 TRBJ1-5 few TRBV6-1 CASSTKYSYRGRNQPQHF TGTGCCAGCAGTACAAAATACTCATACAGGGGCCGCAATCAGCCCCAGCATTTT
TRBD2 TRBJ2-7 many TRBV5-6 CASSKTSGSPLFIEQYF TGTGCCAGCAGCAAAACTAGCGGGAGTCCTCTTTTTATCGAGCAGTACTTC